What follows are 10 T cell receptor beta chains derived from one specimen sequenced in a study of T cell repertoires in aging, cancer and after chemotherapy. Multiplex touch-down PCR with TRB-A/B primers amplified rearranged V-D-J TRB sequences. TCRdb called the multiplex PCR reads again in MiXCR, with one record for every CDR3 protein. Among around 10,000 distinct CDR3 sequences, 38% were seen once, and the ten largest hold about 8.2%. The template was genomic DNA from peripheral blood, not RNA. The sample consisted of blood. Source of these receptors: a human donor in good health.

The chain uses TRBV6-5 and TRBJ2-2, with a possible D match to TRBD1 (6 bases). CDR1 and CDR2 (germline): MNHEY, SVGAGI. CDR3 size: 15 residues. V shed 6 bases and J shed 3 bases, with 14 bases lying between them. CDR3 residues: CASSLPGADTGELFF. The CDR3 DNA is TGTGCCAGCAGCTTACCAGGGGCCGACACCGGGGAGCTGTTTTTT.

V usage is TRBV6-1 and J usage is TRBJ1-5; D perhaps matches TRBD1 (5 bases). The CDR3 has 12 residues. The V gene's germline CDR1 is MNHNS and CDR2 SASEGT. With 8 bases removed from V and 7 bases from J, the gap between germline ends came to 12 bases. As DNA, the CDR3 is TGTGCCAGCTTAAGTAGGGGACAGCCCCAGCATTTT. As protein: CASLSRGQPQHF.

In its sample, this clonotype was seen a few times. The V gene is TRBV6-1, the J gene TRBJ2-2, with 9 bases that match TRBD1. The CDR3 is 17 residues long. CDR1 MNHNS and CDR2 SASEGT come from the germline V gene. Unmatched junction bases numbered 8, after V lost 5 bases and J lost 1 base. This CDR3 is CASSRSRTGVNTGELFF. The DNA of the CDR3 is TGTGCCAGCAGTCGATCTCGGACAGGGGTGAACACCGGGGAGCTGTTTTTT.

The chain uses TRBV24-1 and TRBJ2-6; 11 bases are a match to TRBD1. CDR3 length: 18 amino acids. V dropped 2 bases and J dropped 3; count of bases not matched to a gene: 5. Germline V gives CDR1 KGHDR, CDR2 SFDVKD. CDR3 region: CATSDSGTGGGGANVLTF. The CDR3 DNA follows: TGTGCCACCAGTGATTCCGGGACAGGGGGAGGTGGGGCCAACGTCCTGACTTTC.

The V call is TRBV20-1, the J call TRBJ2-5; possibly TRBD1 or TRBD2 for D (5 bases each). The CDR3 runs 12 residues. Trimming pared 6 bases from V and 2 bases from J, leaving 10 bases between. CDR1 DFQATT and CDR2 SNEGSKA come from the germline V gene (reference sequence). CDR3 nucleotides: TGCAGTGCCTGGGACGGGCAAGAGACCCAGTACTTC. Translated: CSAWDGQETQYF.

This clonotype turned up a few times. The chain is built from TRBV7-9 and TRBJ2-2; 12 bases map to TRBD2. The CDR3 runs 15 residues. Losses at the gene ends were 5 bases for V and 5 bases for J; bases not matched to a gene: 3. Germline assignment: CDR1 SEHNR and CDR2 FQNEAQ (reference sequence). The DNA for the CDR3 is TGTGCCAGCAGCCGGACTAGCGGGATGACCGGGGAGCTGTTTTTT. This translates into CASSRTSGMTGELFF.

This clonotype was detected only a few times. This chain connects TRBV7-9 to TRBJ2-1, with D possibly being TRBD1 or TRBD2 (5 bases each). The CDR3 totals 13 residues. CDR1 and CDR2 (germline): SEHNR, FQNEAQ (reference sequence). V was cut by 1 base and J by 10 bases, with 11 bases left in between. The chain's CDR3 is CASSLVERDEQFF. Here the CDR3 DNA reads TGTGCCAGCAGCTTAGTGGAACGGGACGAGCAGTTCTTC.

This clonotype is labeled medium-sized. The chain employs TRBV29-1 and TRBJ2-5; unclear D gene. Trimming removed 3 bases from V and 1 base from J, with 6 bases in between. Per germline, CDR1 SQVTM and CDR2 ANQGSEA. The CDR3 length is 12 residues. The CDR3 DNA reads TGCAGCGTTGAGGGCGGCCAAGAGACCCAGTACTTC. It is translated as CSVEGGQETQYF.

The rearrangement links TRBV24-1 to TRBJ2-5; a possible D gene is TRBD2 (5 bases). V shed 4 bases and J shed 1 base, with 21 bases lying between them. CDR3 length equals 18 residues. Germline V CDR1 and CDR2: KGHDR, SFDVKD. Written as DNA, the CDR3 is TGTGCCACCAGTGACTTTTCCTACTCGACGGAGGTCCAAGAGACCCAGTACTTC. Protein sequence: CATSDFSYSTEVQETQYF.

This clonotype has only a few counts. V and J are TRBV6-2 or TRBV6-3 and TRBJ2-7; D is ambiguous. This CDR3 is built from 14 residues. Trimming pared 6 bases from V and 2 bases from J, leaving 14 bases between. CDR1 and CDR2 from the germline V gene are MNHEY and SVGEGT. Written as DNA, the CDR3 is TGTGCCAGCAGCCCAGATTGGGCCCCCTACGAGCAGTACTTC. Translated: CASSPDWAPYEQYF.